There are a few counts of the clone carrying this T cell receptor (beta chain). These data come from a study of identical twins. MiXCR, applied by TCRdb to the 5' RACE reads, yields one record per CDR3 protein. This sample yields 400,000 to 500,000 distinct CDR3 sequences, of which roughly an eighth are seen a single time; approximately 1% belongs to the top ten. The germline V gene has CDR1 MDHEN and CDR2 SYDVKM. The V gene end was trimmed by 6 bases and the J gene end by 2 bases; junction bases not matched to a gene: 17. The CDR3 is 18 amino acids. This sample also appeared in a second study, on yellow fever vaccine responses in identical twins.

The sample taken for sequencing was CD4+ T cells sorted from blood. This rearrangement joins TRBV28 to TRBJ2-3; TRBD1 matches 7 bases. The TCR comes from a woman in her late teens or twenties in good health. The CDR3 loop reads CASSPGEGAWGLTDTQYF. DNA of the CDR3: TGTGCCAGCAGCCCCGGCGAGGGGGCGTGGGGCCTCACAGATACGCAGTATTTT.